This passage covers 31 T cell receptor beta chains from one sample sequenced in a study of response to subunit inactivated influenza vaccine. TCRdb re-analysed the RT-PCR reads in MiXCR, keeping a single row per CDR3 protein. The sample lists around 150,000 distinct CDR3 sequences, about a tenth seen once, with around an eighth in the top ten. Sequenced material: non-naive T cells sorted from PBMCs, taken 35 to 45 days after vaccination. These receptors were obtained from a man aged 45 to 65 who received an inactivated influenza vaccine.

This clonotype was counted only a few times. This chain joins TRBV2 and TRBJ2-1; 8 bases are shared with TRBD1. After removal of 8 bases from V and 6 bases from J, the junction contained 6 bases not matched to a gene. CDR3 length: 13 amino acids. CDR1 SNHLY and CDR2 FYNNEI come from the germline V gene. The CDR3 coding sequence is TGTGCCAGCGGTTCGGGACAGGCCAATGAGCAGTTCTTC. It codes for CASGSGQANEQFF.

This clonotype has ten or more counts. The chain combines TRBV5-1 with TRBJ2-7, with unresolved D. Looked up from germline, CDR1 is SGHRS and CDR2 is YFSETQ. The V end was cut by 2 bases, the J end by 5 bases, with 14 bases between. This CDR3 comprises 14 residues. The CDR3, as DNA: TGCGCCAGCAGCTTTCGTACAAATGACGACGAGCAGTACTTC. It codes for CASSFRTNDDEQYF.

J is TRBJ1-1 and V is TRBV29-1, with 7 bases fitting TRBD1. The CDR3 runs 12 residues. The V segment lost 7 bases and the J segment 2 bases; nucleotides outside the gene matches: 4. Per the germline V gene, CDR1 is SQVTM and CDR2 is ANQGSEA. The CDR3 sequence: CSARDSNTEAFF. The CDR3 DNA sequence: TGCAGCGCCCGGGACAGTAACACTGAAGCTTTCTTT. Supplemented by reference TRBV29-1 and TRBJ1-1, the full variable domain reads SAVISQKPSRDICQRGTSLTIQCQVDSQVTMMFWYRQQPGQSLTLIATANQGSEATYESGFVIDKFPISRPNLTFSTLTVSNMSPEDSSIYLCSARDSNTEAFFGQGTRLTVV.

This clonotype was counted between two and nine times. This chain connects TRBV20-1 to TRBJ1-3; the match to TRBD1 covers 7 bases. J was trimmed by 4 bases and V by 4 bases; bases with no gene match: 13. Looked up from germline, CDR1 is DFQATT and CDR2 is SNEGSKA (reference sequence). The CDR3 runs 16 residues. CDR3 in DNA: TGCAGTGCTACGCGGGATACAGGGGCCCAGGGAAACACCATATATTTT. Protein: CSATRDTGAQGNTIYF.

The V call is TRBV6-5, the J call TRBJ2-1, with TRBD2 matching 9 bases. Germline V gene sequence: CDR1 MNHEY, CDR2 SVGAGI. Trimming removed 2 bases from V and 4 bases from J; junction bases left unmatched: 6. CDR3 length: 16 amino acids. The CDR3 loop reads CASSYRASGAYNEQFF. CDR3 coding DNA: TGTGCCAGCAGTTACCGAGCTAGCGGGGCTTACAATGAGCAGTTCTTC.

This clonotype was observed many times. The chain combines TRBV7-9 with TRBJ2-2; D may be TRBD1 (6 bases). CDR3 length: 20 amino acids. Deletions cut 6 bases from V and 2 bases from J, with 28 bases between. Per germline, CDR1 SEHNR and CDR2 FQNEAQ (reference sequence). CDR3: CASRPRPGHRNRRNTGELFF. The CDR3 nucleotides are TGTGCCAGCAGGCCGCGTCCGGGACATCGCAACCGGCGTAACACCGGGGAGCTGTTTTTT.

The chain employs TRBV28 and TRBJ2-7, with TRBD2 identical over 14 bases. The CDR3 consists of 14 residues. Germline V gives CDR1 MDHEN, CDR2 SYDVKM. V lost 10 bases to trimming and J lost 5 bases; unmatched junction nucleotides: 7. CDR3 sequence (DNA): TGTGCCACCGGGACTAGCGGGAGAATAAACGAGCAGTACTTC. It is translated as CATGTSGRINEQYF.

This clonotype has just a few counts. This sequence joins TRBV20-1 and TRBJ2-1; 7 nucleotides align to TRBD1. Trimming cost V 6 bases and J 8 bases; bases outside gene matches: 16. The CDR3 is 15 amino acids. The germline V gene has CDR1 DFQATT and CDR2 SNEGSKA (reference sequence). CDR3 protein: CSAWDSIKSLDEQFF. As DNA, the CDR3 is TGCAGTGCATGGGACAGCATCAAGTCGCTGGATGAGCAGTTCTTC.

Ten or more counts support this clonotype. The rearrangement joins TRBV12-3 or TRBV12-4 to TRBJ1-1; unclear D gene. The CDR3 runs 14 residues. V gave up 6 bases and J gave up 2 bases, with 13 bases separating them. The CDR3 reads CASSPRTGNTEAFF. In DNA form, the CDR3 reads TGTGCCAGCAGCCCTAGGACGGGTAACACTGAAGCTTTCTTT.

In its sample, this clonotype was seen many times. V usage is TRBV10-3 and J usage is TRBJ1-1; tentatively, D is TRBD1 (5 bases). This CDR3 is 14 amino acids long. The ends were cut back, 8 bases at V and 1 base at J, with 14 bases in the middle. Germline lookup yields CDR1 ENHRY and CDR2 SYGVKD. The CDR3 is CAIRDSLRNTEAFF. The CDR3 DNA is TGTGCCATCCGGGACTCCCTAAGGAACACTGAAGCTTTCTTT.

This chain uses TRBV4-3 with TRBJ2-7; 10 nucleotides line up with TRBD1. V was clipped by 1 base and J by 7 bases; unmatched bases: 7. The CDR3 has 15 residues. Germline CDR1 reads LGHNA; CDR2 reads YSLEER. The CDR3 DNA reads TGCGCCAGCAGCCAAGTGTCGACAGGGGGCTGGGAGCAGTACTTC. Protein sequence: CASSQVSTGGWEQYF.

This clonotype appeared a few times. The chain couples TRBV11-2 to TRBJ2-1; 8 nucleotides line up with TRBD1. The CDR3 length is 16 residues. V dropped 1 base and J dropped 0; count of bases not matched to a gene: 2. Germline V gives CDR1 SGHAT, CDR2 FQNNGV. CDR3 residues: CASSLVGTGSYNEQFF. The CDR3 nucleotides are TGTGCCAGCAGCTTAGTCGGGACAGGCTCCTACAATGAGCAGTTCTTC.

This clonotype was seen only a few times. V gene TRBV7-3 combines with J gene TRBJ2-5; TRBD1 is a possible D gene (6 bases). The CDR3 extends over 13 amino acids. Germline loops: CDR1 SGHTA, CDR2 FQGTGA. With 5 bases removed from V and 1 base from J, the gap between germline ends came to 8 bases. The CDR3 sequence: CASSGQPQETQYF. CDR3 bases: TGTGCCAGCAGCGGACAGCCCCAAGAGACCCAGTACTTC.

This clonotype occurred many times. V is TRBV28 and J is TRBJ2-7; D is unclear. CDR1 is MDHEN, CDR2 SYDVKM, per germline. V lost 5 bases, J lost 0 bases, and 11 bases lay in between. CDR3 length: 14 residues. CDR3 sequence: CASSPDGNSYEQYF. CDR3 bases: TGTGCCAGCAGTCCGGACGGTAACTCCTACGAGCAGTACTTC. Full variable domain (missing parts from reference TRBV28 and TRBJ2-7): DVKVTQSSRYLVKRTGEKVFLECVQDMDHENMFWYRQDPGLGLRLIYFSYDVKMKEKGDIPEGYSVSREKKERFSLILESASTNQTSMYLCASSPDGNSYEQYFGPGTRLTVT.

This clonotype was observed many times. This chain links TRBV7-2 with TRBJ2-1; 9 bases agree with TRBD2. After removal of 4 bases from V and 4 bases from J, the junction contained 5 bases not matched to a gene. Germline loops: CDR1 SGHTA, CDR2 FQGNSA. The CDR3 has 15 amino acids. In DNA, the CDR3 is TGTGCCAGCAGCTCGACTAGCGGACAATACAATGAGCAGTTCTTC. Translating gives CASSSTSGQYNEQFF.

V is TRBV5-1 and J is TRBJ2-5, with D perhaps TRBD1 (6 bases). The V gene lost 4 bases and the J gene lost 3 bases, with 13 bases spanning the gap. CDR1 is SGHRS and CDR2 is YFSETQ in the germline V gene. This CDR3 has 14 amino acids. CDR3 sequence (DNA): TGCGCCAGCAGCGACCTCGACAGGAAAGAGACCCAGTACTTC. This translates into CASSDLDRKETQYF.

The table lists this clonotype with a few counts. This chain connects TRBV5-5 to TRBJ2-7; weak D call: TRBD1 (6 bases). The CDR3 sequence is 13 residues long. The V gene lost 1 base and the J gene lost 7 bases, with 12 bases spanning the gap. In germline, CDR1 is SGHKS, CDR2 YYEKEE (reference sequence). The CDR3 region is CASSLTGIEEQYF. CDR3 DNA sequence: TGTGCCAGCAGCTTGACAGGGATCGAGGAGCAGTACTTC.

This clonotype came up a few times. The V call is TRBV29-1, the J call TRBJ2-7; D is perhaps TRBD1 or TRBD2 (5 bases each). The CDR3 sequence is 15 residues long. The V and J ends lost 5 bases and 2 bases respectively, with 19 bases between them. Per germline, CDR1 SQVTM and CDR2 ANQGSEA. The CDR3 coding sequence is TGCAGCGTTACCCCGGTTGGGGGAACCCCCTACGAGCAGTACTTC. It is translated as CSVTPVGGTPYEQYF.

This clonotype turned up a few times. The chain links TRBV20-1 to TRBJ2-7; tentative D call: TRBD2 (5 bases). CDR3 length: 13 amino acids. The ends were cut back, 4 bases at V and 5 bases at J, with 15 bases in the middle. Germline V gene data show CDR1 as DFQATT and CDR2 as SNEGSKA (reference sequence). CDR3 DNA: TGCAGTGCTATACCGGGGTATTCAGACGAGCAGTACTTC. Encoded protein: CSAIPGYSDEQYF.

DNA of the CDR3: TGTGCCATCCGAAACCCAGGGCCTAATGAAAAACTGTTTTTT. Protein sequence: CAIRNPGPNEKLFF. This chain links TRBV10-3 with TRBJ1-4; a weak D match, TRBD1 (5 bases). Germline V gene lookup returns CDR1 ENHRY and CDR2 SYGVKD. This CDR3 has 14 residues. The V gene lost 8 bases and the J gene lost 3 bases, with 13 bases spanning the gap.

This clonotype was observed a handful of times. The J gene is TRBJ2-7, the V gene TRBV6-6, with D perhaps matching TRBD2 (6 bases). Germline V gives CDR1 MNHNY, CDR2 SVGAGI (reference sequence). V gave up 10 bases and J gave up 6 bases, with 13 bases separating them. The CDR3 has 11 amino acids. This chain's CDR3 is CATTSRGEQYF. For the CDR3, the DNA is TGTGCCACCACCTCGCGGGGCGAGCAGTACTTC.

This clonotype was detected many times. V and J are TRBV15 and TRBJ2-1; D possibly uses TRBD1 or TRBD2 (5 bases each). The CDR3 spans 16 residues. CDR1 and CDR2 from the germline V gene are LNHNV and YYDKDF (reference sequence). Trimming pared 1 base from V and 6 bases from J, leaving 16 bases between. CDR3 protein: CATSRADQTGGNEQFF. As DNA, the CDR3 is TGTGCCACCAGCAGAGCGGACCAAACTGGGGGCAATGAGCAGTTCTTC.

The chain recombines TRBV4-3 with TRBJ2-3; 7 nucleotides match TRBD2. The germline V gene has CDR1 LGHNA and CDR2 YSLEER. Trimming at V came to 0 bases and at J to 6 bases, leaving 12 bases not matched to a gene. The CDR3 length is 17 residues. The CDR3 here is CASSQDWEGGEGDTQYF. Here the CDR3 DNA reads TGCGCCAGCAGCCAAGATTGGGAGGGCGGAGAGGGGGATACGCAGTATTTT.

This clonotype was picked up a small number of times. The CDR3 protein is CASSPGTARGYGYTF. CDR3 DNA: TGTGCCAGCAGTCCAGGGACAGCCCGAGGCTATGGCTACACCTTC. V is TRBV6-1 and J is TRBJ1-2; 7 nucleotides agree with TRBD1. The CDR3 is made up of 15 amino acids. CDR1 MNHNS and CDR2 SASEGT come from the germline V gene. Unmatched junction bases numbered 10, after V lost 5 bases and J lost 4 bases.

This clonotype occurred a few times. The chain is built from TRBV11-2 and TRBJ1-4; no firm D call. In germline, CDR1 is SGHAT, CDR2 FQNNGV. With 5 bases removed from V and 8 bases from J, the gap between germline ends came to 18 bases. CDR3 length equals 15 residues. The CDR3 sequence is CASSPPALGGEKLFF. The CDR3 bases are TGTGCCAGCAGCCCGCCGGCCCTAGGAGGGGAAAAACTGTTTTTT.

The table lists this clonotype with many counts. The chain has TRBV4-1 and TRBJ2-2; the D gene is possibly TRBD2 (5 bases). The V gene lost 4 bases and the J gene lost 1 base, with 13 bases spanning the gap. Germline V gives CDR1 MGHRA, CDR2 YSYEKL. The CDR3 has 16 residues. Here the CDR3 reads CASSLRTAENTGELFF. CDR3 sequence (DNA): TGCGCCAGCAGCCTCCGGACTGCTGAGAACACCGGGGAGCTGTTTTTT.

V usage is TRBV20-1 and J usage is TRBJ2-2; D unresolved. CDR1 is DFQATT and CDR2 is SNEGSKA in the germline V gene (reference sequence). The CDR3 runs to 17 residues. Trimming cost V 2 bases and J 0 bases, with 16 bases left between them. CDR3 sequence reads: CSARPRFRKSNTGELFF. Written as DNA, the CDR3 is TGCAGTGCTAGACCTCGTTTTAGGAAATCGAACACCGGGGAGCTGTTTTTT.

The chain combines TRBV20-1 with TRBJ2-4, with D unclear. Germline-derived CDR1 and CDR2 are DFQATT and SNEGSKA (reference sequence). The CDR3 is 12 residues long. V lost 3 bases and J lost 6, with 9 bases in between. The CDR3 loop reads CSASSGANIQYF. The CDR3 bases are TGCAGTGCTAGTTCAGGAGCAAACATTCAGTACTTC.

In regard to this clonotype: Germline is not matched at one junction end, which may reflect a read error. The chain employs TRBV24-1 and TRBJ1-2, with D tentatively TRBD1 (5 bases). Germline CDR1 is KGHDR and CDR2 is SFDVKD. The CDR3 runs to 13 residues. The CDR3 nucleotides read TGTCCCACCAGTCGGGACTTTAACTATGGCTACACCTTC. Residues: CPTSRDFNYGYTF.

A few counts support this clonotype. The V call is TRBV6-6, the J call TRBJ1-6; no clear D. Germline V gives CDR1 MNHNY, CDR2 SVGAGI (reference sequence). With 5 bases removed from V and 6 bases from J, the gap between germline ends came to 5 bases. The CDR3 has 12 amino acids. The CDR3 loop is CASSETNSPLHF. DNA of the CDR3: TGTGCCAGCAGTGAGACTAATTCACCCCTCCACTTT.

This clonotype was recorded many times. This chain uses TRBV15 with TRBJ2-1; D could derive from TRBD1 or TRBD2 (5 bases each). The CDR3 is made up of 15 amino acids. Looked up from germline, CDR1 is LNHNV and CDR2 is YYDKDF (reference sequence). V lost 1 base to trimming and J lost 0 bases, with 7 bases between them. The CDR3: CATSRGGSSYNEQFF. CDR3 nucleotide sequence: TGTGCCACCAGCAGAGGGGGGAGCTCCTACAATGAGCAGTTCTTC.